Presented here are 23 T cell receptor beta chains from one specimen sequenced in a study of blood T cell repertoires in COVID-19. The table came from immunoSEQ multiplex PCR; TCRdb's copy has only in-frame clones and leaves some out. The sample shows roughly 220,000 clones, around nine tenths of them seen only once. Sequenced input: peripheral blood. The receptors come from a man aged 60 to 75 with acute or convalescent COVID-19.

The J gene is TRBJ2-3, the V gene TRBV4-3; 12 bases line up with TRBD1. V shed 4 bases, J shed 2 bases, and the junction held 4 bases outside the gene matches. The CDR3 spans 16 residues. Germline V gene data show CDR1 as LGHNA and CDR2 as YSLEER. The CDR3, as DNA: TGCGCCAGCAGCCGAGGGACAGGGGGCTTCACAGATACGCAGTATTTT. The encoded protein is CASSRGTGGFTDTQYF.

The chain joins TRBV7-9 to TRBJ1-2; 9 nucleotides align to TRBD1. V was clipped by 5 bases and J by 4 bases; unmatched bases: 8. Germline V CDR1 and CDR2: SEHNR, FQNEAQ (reference sequence). The CDR3 sequence is 15 residues long. The DNA of the CDR3 is TGTGCCAGCAGCGAACAGGGGGCTTCCTCCTATGGCTACACCTTC. The encoded protein is CASSEQGASSYGYTF.

The V gene is TRBV19, the J gene TRBJ1-1; possible D gene TRBD1, 5 bases. The CDR3 runs to 14 residues. V was pared by 3 bases and J by 10 bases, with 18 bases between. Germline V gene data show CDR1 as LNHDA and CDR2 as SQIVND (reference sequence). CDR3 amino acids: CASSIRQRSRVAFF. In DNA form, the CDR3 reads TGTGCCAGTAGTATTCGGCAGCGTTCCAGGGTAGCTTTCTTT.

The CDR3 nucleotides are TGTGCCATCAGTGAGTCCGGCAGGGGGGCCCCCTACGAGCAGTACTTC. Its protein is CAISESGRGAPYEQYF. V is TRBV10-3 and J is TRBJ2-7; weak D call: TRBD1 (7 bases). CDR1 is ENHRY and CDR2 is SYGVKD in the germline V gene. V was trimmed by 0 bases and J by 2 bases, leaving 14 bases between them. CDR3 length equals 16 residues.

This clone was observed a handful of times. The chain links TRBV28 to TRBJ1-5, with 8 bases identical to TRBD1. The CDR3 runs to 13 residues. Per germline, CDR1 MDHEN and CDR2 SYDVKM. J was trimmed by 3 bases and V by 9 bases; bases with no gene match: 4. CDR3 amino acids: CASKTGDNQPQHF. CDR3 coding DNA: TGTGCCAGTAAGACAGGGGACAATCAGCCCCAGCATTTT. Full variable domain (missing parts from reference TRBV28 and TRBJ1-5): DVKVTQSSRYLVKRTGEKVFLECVQDMDHENMFWYRQDPGLGLRLIYFSYDVKMKEKGDIPEGYSVSREKKERFSLILESASTNQTSMYLCASKTGDNQPQHFGDGTRLSIL.

The chain recombines TRBV6-5 with TRBJ1-2, with TRBD1 matching 9 bases. This CDR3 region has 15 residues. The V and J ends lost 4 bases and 4 bases, in that order; junction bases with no gene match: 7. Germline V gene sequence: CDR1 MNHEY, CDR2 SVGAGI. As DNA, the CDR3 is TGTGCCAGCAGTTTCGACAGGGGGTTTGGCTATGGCTACACCTTC. Translation: CASSFDRGFGYGYTF.

The V and J genes are TRBV5-6 and TRBJ1-5; TRBD1 might be the D (5 bases). This CDR3 is 16 amino acids long. V was pared by 4 bases and J by 3 bases, with 17 bases between. Germline V gene sequence: CDR1 SGHDT, CDR2 YYEEEE. The CDR3 DNA sequence: TGTGCCAGCAGCCTCTACCAGGGACTCCTCAATCAGCCCCAGCATTTT. This translates into CASSLYQGLLNQPQHF.

This CDR3 reads CASRDRRLSYEQYF. The CDR3 DNA reads as TGTGCCAGCAGGGACAGGCGCCTCTCCTACGAGCAGTACTTC. The V call is TRBV6-5, the J call TRBJ2-7; TRBD1 matches 7 bases. Germline CDR1 and CDR2: MNHEY and SVGAGI. This CDR3 has 14 residues. J lost 0 bases, V lost 6 bases, and 5 bases had no gene match.

This chain links TRBV27 with TRBJ1-4; TRBD1 matches at 7 bases. V shed 2 bases and J 10 bases; nucleotides not matched to a gene: 10. Germline V gene data show CDR1 as MNHEY and CDR2 as SMNVEV (reference sequence). This CDR3 has 15 residues. The CDR3 DNA follows: TGTGCCAGCAGTTTAGCACAGGGGATTCCAGGAAAACTGTTTTTT. Amino acids: CASSLAQGIPGKLFF.

In this sample, this clone turned up a few times. The gene calls are TRBV7-9 and TRBJ2-7; D might be TRBD2 (6 bases). The CDR3 runs to 15 residues. The V end lost 1 base, the J end lost 5 bases, and 15 bases lay between the germline ends. The germline V gene encodes CDR1 SEHNR and CDR2 FQNEAQ (reference sequence). CDR3 coding DNA: TGTGCCAGCAGCTTAGTTCTGGGGAGGTCTGACGAGCAGTACTTC. Protein: CASSLVLGRSDEQYF.

This sequence joins TRBV27 and TRBJ2-5, with D perhaps matching TRBD1 (5 bases). Germline CDR1 is MNHEY and CDR2 is SMNVEV (reference sequence). CDR3 length equals 16 residues. Trimming cost V 2 bases and J 0 bases, with 13 bases left between them. The CDR3 protein is CASSLGAGPYQETQYF. The CDR3 region has the DNA TGTGCCAGCAGTTTAGGGGCAGGACCGTACCAAGAGACCCAGTACTTC.

In its sample, this clone was seen once. J is TRBJ2-2 and V is TRBV5-1, with 10 bases aligning to TRBD1. Trimming took 6 bases from V and 7 from J; bases not matched to a gene: 6. This CDR3 contains 14 residues. CDR1 is SGHRS and CDR2 is YFSETQ in the germline V gene. The CDR3 DNA reads TGCGCCAGCACAGACAGGGGGCGCCACGGGGAGCTGTTTTTT. Translation: CASTDRGRHGELFF.

V gene TRBV2 combines with J gene TRBJ1-1; D may be TRBD1 (5 bases). Germline V gene sequence: CDR1 SNHLY, CDR2 FYNNEI. V lost 7 bases and J lost 4, with 13 bases in between. The CDR3 length is 13 residues. The CDR3 DNA is TGTGCCAGCACCATCGGAAGGGGCACTGAAGCTTTCTTT. Protein product: CASTIGRGTEAFF. The complete variable domain, with remaining parts taken from reference TRBV2 and TRBJ1-1, reads EPEVTQTPSHQVTQMGQEVILRCVPISNHLYFYWYRQILGQKVEFLVSFYNNEISEKSEIFDDQFSVERPDGSNFTLKIRSTKLEDSAMYFCASTIGRGTEAFFGQGTRLTVV.

The V call is TRBV18, the J call TRBJ1-2, with D possibly TRBD1 on 5 matching bases. This CDR3 has 14 amino acids. V was pared by 4 bases and J by 0 bases, with 9 bases between. Germline V gene sequence: CDR1 KGHSH, CDR2 LQKENI. This CDR3 reads CASSLQESNYGYTF. The CDR3 DNA is TGTGCCAGCTCACTACAGGAGTCTAACTATGGCTACACCTTC.

The J gene is TRBJ1-6, the V gene TRBV28; D remains unclear. The CDR3 runs to 13 residues. V dropped 6 bases and J dropped 7 bases, with 10 bases sitting between them. Germline lookup yields CDR1 MDHEN and CDR2 SYDVKM. The CDR3 DNA follows: TGTGCCAGCAGCCTTAGCCCCAATTCACCCCTCCACTTT. It specifies CASSLSPNSPLHF.

The chain couples TRBV27 to TRBJ2-1; D is perhaps TRBD1 (5 bases). Germline CDR1 MNHEY, CDR2 SMNVEV (reference sequence). V lost 4 bases, J lost 9 bases, and 16 bases lay in between. This CDR3 is built from 14 residues. The CDR3 sequence: CASSSLQGASEQFF. The CDR3 DNA sequence: TGTGCCAGCAGTTCGCTCCAGGGTGCGTCTGAGCAGTTCTTC.

V is TRBV6-1 and J is TRBJ2-3; 13 nucleotides line up with TRBD2. V trimming: 1 base; J trimming: 4 bases; junction bases outside the gene matches: 8. CDR1 is MNHNS and CDR2 is SASEGT in the germline V gene. The CDR3 has 18 residues. The CDR3 DNA reads as TGTGCCAGCAGTGAAGGACTAGCGGGGGGTCCGCAACCAGATACGCAGTATTTT. Residues: CASSEGLAGGPQPDTQYF.

The DNA for the CDR3 is TGTGCCAGCAGTTACCCGGGACAGCGCTACGAGCAGTACTTC. Its translation is CASSYPGQRYEQYF. J is TRBJ2-7 and V is TRBV6-5; TRBD1 matches 7 bases. V trimming: 2 bases; J trimming: 3 bases; junction bases outside the gene matches: 4. The CDR3 is 14 amino acids. Germline V gene sequence: CDR1 MNHEY, CDR2 SVGAGI.

V gene TRBV5-1 combines with J gene TRBJ2-1, with TRBD2 matching 11 bases. The germline V gene encodes CDR1 SGHRS and CDR2 YFSETQ. This CDR3 comprises 15 residues. J gave up 6 bases and V 2 bases, and 4 bases lay outside the gene matches. For the CDR3, the DNA is TGCGCCAGCAGCTTAACTAGCGGGGGTCTCAATGAGCAGTTCTTC. Translating it yields CASSLTSGGLNEQFF.

This clone is medium-sized by share. The chain employs TRBV7-2 and TRBJ2-7, with TRBD2 matching over 10 bases. In germline, CDR1 is SGHTA, CDR2 FQGNSA. This CDR3 is built from 16 residues. V lost 5 bases and J lost 6; bases outside the gene matches: 13. The DNA for the CDR3 is TGTGCCAGCAGCGCCTATTTTAGCGGGGGGAGAGGCGAGCAGTACTTC. Translated: CASSAYFSGGRGEQYF.

This clone was counted between two and nine times. The rearrangement uses TRBV6-4 and TRBJ1-5; maybe TRBD1 (5 bases). Trimming removed 6 bases at V and 2 bases at J, with 26 bases between. This CDR3 has 19 amino acids. Germline V gene data show CDR1 as MRHNA and CDR2 as SNTAGT. The CDR3 loop reads CASSGTGGGGDRGNQPQHF. As DNA, the CDR3 is TGTGCCAGCAGCGGGACGGGAGGTGGAGGGGATAGGGGCAATCAGCCCCAGCATTTT.

V usage is TRBV5-1 and J usage is TRBJ2-3; 8 bases line up with TRBD1. Trimming removed 3 bases from V and 4 bases from J; junction bases left unmatched: 19. Germline values: CDR1 SGHRS, CDR2 YFSETQ. The CDR3 runs to 19 residues. Here the CDR3 reads CASSSTPPIGTGGSDTQYF. CDR3 bases: TGCGCCAGCAGCTCTACTCCCCCCATCGGGACAGGTGGTTCAGATACGCAGTATTTT.

CDR3: CASSVRWGGTKNEQFF. The CDR3 DNA sequence: TGTGCCAGCAGCGTTCGGTGGGGGGGGACCAAGAATGAGCAGTTCTTC. The V and J genes are TRBV9 and TRBJ2-1, with 7 bases lining up with TRBD2. The CDR3 is 16 amino acids. The V gene end was trimmed by 2 bases and the J gene end by 7 bases; junction bases not matched to a gene: 12. The germline CDR1 and CDR2 sequences are SGDLS and YYNGEE.